The count of the clone carrying this TCR beta chain is one. The data originate from a study of PD-1 blockade in mismatch repair-deficient tumors. The table came from immunoSEQ multiplex PCR; TCRdb's copy has only in-frame clones and leaves some out. This sample yields 100,000 to 150,000 clones, of which almost 90% are seen a single time; approximately 12% belongs to the top ten. This CDR3 has 13 residues. The V and J genes are TRBV21-1 and TRBJ2-4. TRBV21-1 is termed a pseudogene. The TCR originated in an adult with mismatch repair-deficient cancer. The source was peripheral blood, collected about 17 months after starting pembrolizumab. Written as DNA, the CDR3 is TGTGCCAGGATCGATCTAGCCAAAAACATTCAGTACTTC. It translates to CARIDLAKNIQYF.